This T cell receptor (beta chain) was recorded in a study of CXCR3-negative and CXCR3-positive naive CD8 T cells. Whole-study results and caveats: The study found more hydrophobic TRB CDR3s in CXCR3-positive naive cells than in CXCR3-negative naive cells.

This CDR3 spans 17 amino acids. CDR1 is SGHNT, CDR2 YYREEE, per germline (reference sequence). About this clonotype itself: Its antigen is not known.

The method, 5' RACE with UMI labels, was used to prepare the TRB cDNA libraries. Following a re-call of the 5' RACE reads, TCRdb has one entry per CDR3 protein and lacks DNA. This repertoire includes 100,000 or so distinct CDR3 sequences. Sequencing was done on a sample of naive CXCR3+ CD8+ T cells from blood. Subset described: CD45RO-CCR7+CD27+CD95- naive CD8+ T cells expressing CXCR3 (TNR3+). This TCR derives from a human donor in good health. Some clones in this sample may be carry-over from other donors' samples. The chain is built from TRBV5-4 and TRBJ2-3; no DNA is available, so the TRBD2 call from TCRdb remains unchecked. The CDR3 sequence: CASSLRKLSGSTDTQYF.